This T cell receptor beta chain was captured by sequencing in a study of cytomegalovirus exposure and HLA in healthy donors. Study-level points and caveats: An apparent linkage of common viral pathogens to several of the most significant clusters emerged in a later analysis. The authors assumed roughly uniform sequencing depth across donors for presence/absence analyses. The only immune exposure information that was available was CMV serostatus. An analysis that came later showed most CMV-associated TCR beta chains appearing HLA-restricted.

In its sample, this clone was seen a few times. What it binds is not known. The germline gives CDR1 MNHNY, CDR2 SVGAGI (reference sequence). Losses at the gene ends were 4 bases for V and 6 bases for J; bases not matched to a gene: 2. The CDR3 runs to 12 residues. PCR was performed using 60 Vbeta and 13 Jbeta primers. Here immunoSEQ multiplex PCR was the method, and the copy in TCRdb shows in-frame clones only, minus some. The sample carries around 150,000 clones, roughly 87% recorded once. Sequenced sample: PBMCs. The clonotype comes from a middle-aged woman in good health and CMV-seronegative. The chain links TRBV6-6 to TRBJ1-1, with 7 bases identical to TRBD1. The CDR3 DNA is TGTGCCAGCAGTTTCGGGACAGCTGAAGCTTTCTTT. Translation: CASSFGTAEAFF.